This T cell receptor (beta chain) emerged from a study of T-cell reconstitution after alpha-beta-depleted transplantation in children. TCRbeta library construction was performed incorporating unique molecular identifiers. Each CDR3 protein gets one entry after TCRdb re-called the PCR reads with MiXCR. The repertoire consists of 150,000 to 200,000 distinct CDR3 sequences, with around 10% occurring once and the leading ten covering around 14%. Study outcomes and limitations: Several hundred expanded graft clones reportedly gave rise to the alpha-beta T cells present about two months after transplant.

The CDR3 contains 15 residues. In germline, CDR1 is SGHDT, CDR2 YYEEEE. Trimming took off 1 base at V and 5 bases at J, with 13 bases between the two ends. At least ten counts were recorded for this clonotype. The antigen is unknown. The chain recombines TRBV5-6 with TRBJ2-1; D may be TRBD1 (6 bases). The sequenced sample was PBMCs, obtained before TCRalphabeta/CD19-depleted stem cell transplant. The sequence was collected from a boy aged 2 to 10 with acute myeloid leukemia, due to receive a stem cell transplant. CDR3 DNA sequence: TGTGCCAGCAGCTTGCCACAGGGATCGGACAATGAGCAGTTCTTC. It yields the protein CASSLPQGSDNEQFF. Complete variable domain (other parts from reference TRBV5-6 and TRBJ2-1): DAGVTQSPTHLIKTRGQQVTLRCSPKSGHDTVSWYQQALGQGPQFIFQYYEEEERQRGNFPDRFSGHQFPNYSSELNVNALLLGDSALYLCASSLPQGSDNEQFFGPGTRLTVL.